This TCR beta chain was captured by sequencing in a study of identical twins. Study-level results: Potential partial confounding of zero-insertion analyses by invariant MAIT and iNKT cells was noted.

Template switching added a universal primer site; cDNA carried unique molecular identifiers. TCRdb re-derived calls from the 5' RACE reads in MiXCR, one entry per CDR3 protein. The data show about 570,000 distinct CDR3 sequences, nearly 10% seen once. The sample holds a few counts of this clonotype. Its cognate antigen is unknown. Trimming left V 0 bases short and J 2 bases short, with 12 bases between. Germline CDR1 MNHEY, CDR2 SVGAGI. CDR3 length: 16 amino acids. The sample was also linked to a second study, of yellow fever vaccine responses in identical twins.

The origin of this receptor is a woman younger than 30 in good health. Material for sequencing was PBMCs. The rearrangement uses TRBV6-5 and TRBJ2-3; D is uncertain. This CDR3 is CASSYSADTFTDTQYF. The CDR3 bases are TGTGCCAGCAGTTACTCGGCGGATACGTTCACAGATACGCAGTATTTT.